A selection of T cell receptor beta chains follows, all from one sample in a study of beta chain features in type 1 diabetes. Only in-frame clones appear in the TCRdb table, and some are missing; sequencing was by immunoSEQ multiplex PCR. The table records 250,000 or so clones, 27% of them present only once. Material for sequencing was central memory CD4+ T cells from blood. The receptors here all came from a man under 40 in good health. The CDR3 runs from the conserved cysteine through the conserved F or W. D genes are given only for firm matches. Not every row has a clone size; where given, it reads once, few, many or a size class.

d_call	clone_size	v_call	j_call	cdr3_nt	cdr3_aa
NA	NA	TRBV29-1	TRBJ2-3	TGCAGCGTTGACAGTAGCGGAGGGCTCACAGATACGCAGTATTTT	CSVDSSGGLTDTQYF
NA	NA	TRBV28	TRBJ1-5	TGTGTAACGCAGGGTTCTCCTAGCAATCAGCCCCAGCATTTT	CVTQGSPSNQPQHF
NA	NA	TRBV2	TRBJ1-6	TGTGCCAGTCAGCTGAGAGGGGGTAGGGATAATTCACCCCTCCACTTT	CASQLRGGRDNSPLHF
NA	NA	TRBV30	TRBJ1-5	TGTGCCTGGAGTCCGGACACAAATCAGCCCCAGCATTTT	CAWSPDTNQPQHF
NA	NA	TRBV30	TRBJ2-2	TGTGCCTGGAAGGGACTCGTGAACACCGGGGAGCTGTTTTTT	CAWKGLVNTGELFF
NA	few	TRBV5-1	TRBJ2-7	TGCGCCAGCCGGACCGATACCTACGAGCAGTACTTC	CASRTDTYEQYF
TRBD1	NA	TRBV29-1	TRBJ1-5	TGCAGCGTCCCTAACCCAAGACAGGGCATGAACAATCAGCCCCAGCATTTT	CSVPNPRQGMNNQPQHF
NA	few	TRBV5-1	TRBJ1-1	TGCGCCAGCAGCTTTACGGGGCCGAACACTGAAGCTTTCTTT	CASSFTGPNTEAFF
NA	NA	TRBV5-1	TRBJ2-6	TGCGCCAGCACCTGGGCCCCATCTGGGGCCAACGTCCTGACTTTC	CASTWAPSGANVLTF
TRBD1	many	TRBV5-6	TRBJ2-5	TGTGCCAGCAGCTTCGGACAGGGACAAGAGACCCAGTACTTC	CASSFGQGQETQYF
TRBD2	few	TRBV7-2	TRBJ2-5	TGTGCCAGCACCCTGACTAGCGGGAGCGGCCAGTACTTC	CASTLTSGSGQYF
NA	few	TRBV27	TRBJ1-1	TGTGCCAGCAGTTTATCAACCCGTACTGAAGCTTTCTTT	CASSLSTRTEAFF
TRBD2	NA	TRBV4-3	TRBJ2-2	TGCGCCAGCAGCCAACTAAGTAGCGGGACCGCCACCGGGGAGCTGTTTTTT	CASSQLSSGTATGELFF
TRBD2	NA	TRBV18	TRBJ2-5	TGTGCCAGCTCACCGATACTAGCGGCACAAGAGACCCAGTACTTC	CASSPILAAQETQYF
TRBD1	NA	TRBV2	TRBJ2-1	TGTGCCAGCACTAAGGGACAGGGATCCTACAATGAGCAGTTCTTC	CASTKGQGSYNEQFF
NA	NA	TRBV4-3	TRBJ1-5	TGCGCCAGCAGCCAAGTCTGGCAGAGCAATCAGCCCCAGCATTTT	CASSQVWQSNQPQHF
NA	NA	TRBV10-3	TRBJ2-3	TGTGCCATCAGTGAGCGGTCAGATACGCAGTATTTT	CAISERSDTQYF
TRBD1	NA	TRBV6-5	TRBJ1-4	TGTGCCACCCTGGACAGGGGAGGCGAAAAACTGTTTTTT	CATLDRGGEKLFF
NA	few	TRBV18	TRBJ1-1	TGTGCCAGCTCACCCGAGACAGTAACCGAAGCTTTCTTT	CASSPETVTEAFF
TRBD2	NA	TRBV30	TRBJ2-3	TGTGCCTGGAGTACTAGCGGGGGGACAGGTACGCAGTATTTT	CAWSTSGGTGTQYF
TRBD1	few	TRBV15	TRBJ2-5	TGTGCCACCAGCAGCCGGGACAGGGGGCGAGGAGAGACCCAGTACTTC	CATSSRDRGRGETQYF
NA	many	TRBV29-1	TRBJ1-1	TGCAGCGTTGACCCGGGGGAGAGAAAAGCTTTCTTT	CSVDPGERKAFF
TRBD2	NA	TRBV7-9	TRBJ2-7	TGTGCCAGCAGCCCTCTAGCGGGAGGGTCCGACGAGCAGTACTTC	CASSPLAGGSDEQYF
NA	NA	TRBV18	TRBJ2-7	TGTGCCAGCTCACCCGGGCCGGGCGAGCAGTACTTC	CASSPGPGEQYF
NA	NA	TRBV30	TRBJ2-2	TGTGCCTGGAGAACAGGGATCCACACCGGGGAGCTGTTTTTT	CAWRTGIHTGELFF
NA	few	TRBV30	TRBJ2-7	TGTGCCTGGAGTGCTTATGCCGGGCCCGCGGGCGAGCAGTACTTC	CAWSAYAGPAGEQYF
NA	NA	TRBV5-1	TRBJ1-5	TGCGCCAGCAGCCCCAGTGGACGGGATCAGCCCCAGCATTTT	CASSPSGRDQPQHF
NA	once	TRBV4-3	TRBJ2-5	TGCGCCAGCAGCCAAGATTACCGAGAGACCCAGTACTTC	CASSQDYRETQYF
TRBD2	few	TRBV5-4	TRBJ2-7	TGTGCCAGCAGCCCGGGGGAGGGCTTCTACGAGCAGTACTTC	CASSPGEGFYEQYF
NA	few	TRBV6-5	TRBJ2-1	TGTGCCAGCAGTGACATATCTAGTGGCAATGAGCAGTTCTTC	CASSDISSGNEQFF
NA	NA	TRBV29-1	TRBJ2-1	TGCAGCGTTGATCTCGGCTCCTCGGGGGCCCATTACAATGAGCAGTTCTTC	CSVDLGSSGAHYNEQFF
NA	NA	TRBV5-1	TRBJ2-5	TGCGCCAGCAGCTCTCTCTCGGGCCAAGAGACCCAGTACTTC	CASSSLSGQETQYF
NA	NA	TRBV27	TRBJ1-5	TGTGCCAGCAGTTTATCTTTGGTGGGCGGTCAGCCCCAGCATTTT	CASSLSLVGGQPQHF
TRBD2	NA	TRBV5-8	TRBJ2-7	TGTGCCAGCAGCTGGGGGGGCTACGAGCAGTACTTC	CASSWGGYEQYF
TRBD2	NA	TRBV2	TRBJ2-3	TGTGCCAGCAGTGAAAATAGGCTAGCGGGGGATACGCAGTATTTT	CASSENRLAGDTQYF
NA	NA	TRBV29-1	TRBJ1-1	TGCAGCGTTGAAGATGGAGGGTACACTGAAGCTTTCTTT	CSVEDGGYTEAFF
NA	NA	TRBV27	TRBJ2-4	TGTGCCAGCAGTTCCGCAACAGGGACCGGGTACTTC	CASSSATGTGYF
NA	NA	TRBV10-1	TRBJ2-6	TGCGCCAGCAGCCCTGACAGAAACAACGTCCTGACTTTC	CASSPDRNNVLTF
NA	many	TRBV7-2	TRBJ1-1	TGTGCCAGCAGTCTTCAGCGGGCCACTGAAGCTTTCTTT	CASSLQRATEAFF
NA	NA	TRBV6-5	TRBJ1-2	TGTGCCAGCAGTTCACTCTATGGCTACACCTTC	CASSSLYGYTF
NA	many	TRBV28	TRBJ2-1	TGTGCCAGCAACGAGGGCGGGGCGTCTTACAATGAGCAGTTCTTC	CASNEGGASYNEQFF
TRBD1	few	TRBV7-9	TRBJ2-7	TGTGCCAGCAGCCCCGGGACAGAATACGAGCAGTACTTC	CASSPGTEYEQYF
TRBD2	NA	TRBV7-2	TRBJ2-1	TGTGCCAGCAGCTTAGTTTCACTAGCGGCCAATGAGCAGTTCTTC	CASSLVSLAANEQFF
TRBD2	NA	TRBV27	TRBJ2-3	TGTGCCAGCAGTTTATCGACTAGCGGCACAGATACGCAGTATTTT	CASSLSTSGTDTQYF
NA	NA	TRBV28	TRBJ2-1	TGTGCCAGCAGCCTATCAATCCATGAGCAGTTCTTC	CASSLSIHEQFF
NA	NA	TRBV9	TRBJ1-2	TGTGCCAGCAGCCCCCGGCTTACTGATGGCTACACCTTC	CASSPRLTDGYTF
NA	NA	TRBV5-1	TRBJ2-1	TGCGCCAGCAGCCCGGGTGGGGGAAGCGCTTTGCATGAGCAGTTCTTC	CASSPGGGSALHEQFF
TRBD2	few	TRBV7-6	TRBJ2-5	TGTGCCACCCGAAGCGGGAGTGAAGAGACCCAGTACTTC	CATRSGSEETQYF
NA	few	TRBV21-1	TRBJ2-5	TGTGCCAGCAGGGGAAACGATACTGAAATGGAGACCCAGTACTTC	CASRGNDTEMETQYF
NA	NA	TRBV15	TRBJ1-2	TGTGCCACCAGCAGAGATCGGAGTAACTATGGCTACACCTTC	CATSRDRSNYGYTF
NA	NA	TRBV9	TRBJ2-3	TGTGCCAGCAGAGTCGGGCCAGAGACAGATACGCAGTATTTT	CASRVGPETDTQYF
TRBD2	few	TRBV7-2	TRBJ2-3	TGTGCCAGCAGCTTAGAGGTAGCGGGAGTGGCAGATACGCAGTATTTT	CASSLEVAGVADTQYF